The present entry profiles one T cell receptor beta chain with its context. The antigen is not known. The authors reverse transcribed all of the isolated RNA, so sequencing captured expressed TCRB transcripts. Only in-frame clones appear in the TCRdb table, and some are missing; sequencing was by immunoSEQ multiplex PCR. This table holds approximately 100,000 clones, over 25% found once. The data are from a study of beta chain features in type 1 diabetes. Trimming took 4 bases from V and 2 from J; bases not matched to a gene: 8. CDR3 length: 15 amino acids. CDR1 is SGHDT, CDR2 YYEEEE, per germline. Overall study results and limits: The study found moderately but significantly shorter TCRB CDR3s in all four CD4+ subsets of Type 1 diabetes patients.

This chain joins TRBV5-6 and TRBJ1-2; 7 bases align to TRBD1. Input material: central memory CD4+ T cells from blood. The receptor was isolated from a woman under 30 with type 1 diabetes. The chain's CDR3 is CASSLLDRDNYGYTF. The CDR3 DNA sequence: TGTGCCAGCAGCCTGCTCGACAGGGACAACTATGGCTACACCTTC.